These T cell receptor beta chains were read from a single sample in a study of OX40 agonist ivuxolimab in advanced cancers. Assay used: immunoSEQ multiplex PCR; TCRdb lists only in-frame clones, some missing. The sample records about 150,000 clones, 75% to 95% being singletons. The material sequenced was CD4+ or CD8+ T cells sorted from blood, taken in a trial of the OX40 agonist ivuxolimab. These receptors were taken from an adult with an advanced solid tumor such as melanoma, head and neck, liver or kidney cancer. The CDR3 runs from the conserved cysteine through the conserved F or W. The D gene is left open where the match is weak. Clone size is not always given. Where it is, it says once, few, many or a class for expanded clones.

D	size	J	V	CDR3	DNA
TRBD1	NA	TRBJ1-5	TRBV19	CASSVTGTGGRQPQHF	TGTGCCAGTAGTGTAACCGGGACAGGGGGCCGGCAGCCCCAGCATTTT
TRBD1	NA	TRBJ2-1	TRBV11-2	CASRRQGVSNEQFF	TGTGCCAGCAGGAGGCAGGGGGTTTCCAATGAGCAGTTCTTC
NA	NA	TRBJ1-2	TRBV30	CAWALGGHHTF	TGTGCCTGGGCCCTGGGGGGACACCACACCTTC
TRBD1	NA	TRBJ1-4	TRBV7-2	CASSWGTVPNEKLFF	TGTGCCAGCAGCTGGGGGACAGTGCCTAATGAAAAACTGTTTTTT
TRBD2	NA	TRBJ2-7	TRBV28	CASSSRLAGTSEQYF	TGTGCCAGCAGTTCCCGACTAGCGGGGACGAGTGAGCAGTACTTC
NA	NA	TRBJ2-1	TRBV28	CASSLYGGNEQFF	TGTGCCAGCAGTTTATATGGGGGCAATGAGCAGTTCTTC
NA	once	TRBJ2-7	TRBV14	CASSQVYEQYF	TGTGCCAGCAGCCAAGTCTACGAGCAGTACTTC
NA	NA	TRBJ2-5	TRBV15	CATSRDPGKETQYF	TGTGCCACCAGCAGAGACCCAGGGAAAGAGACCCAGTACTTC
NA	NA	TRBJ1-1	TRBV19	CASSPYHLMNTEAFF	TGTGCCAGTAGTCCCTACCACCTCATGAACACTGAAGCTTTCTTT
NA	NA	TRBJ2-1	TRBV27	CASRPTGTRVHEQFF	TGTGCCAGCAGGCCCACCGGGACACGTGTCCATGAGCAGTTCTTC
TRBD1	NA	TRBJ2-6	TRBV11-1	CASTAGLGTGISGANVLTF	TGTGCCAGCACCGCGGGCCTGGGGACAGGGATCTCTGGGGCCAACGTCCTGACTTTC
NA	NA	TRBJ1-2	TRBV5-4	CASSLTRDYGYTF	TGTGCCAGCAGCTTGACAAGAGACTATGGCTACACCTTC
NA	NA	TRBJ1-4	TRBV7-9	CASSLAGQTTNEKLFF	TGTGCCAGCAGCTTAGCAGGTCAAACAACTAATGAAAAACTGTTTTTT
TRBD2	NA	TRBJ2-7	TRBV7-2	CASSLLAPGLAGVGNEQYF	TGTGCCAGCAGCTTATTAGCCCCGGGACTAGCGGGAGTGGGAAACGAGCAGTACTTC
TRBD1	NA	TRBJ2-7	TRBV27	CASSADRGGYEQYF	TGTGCCAGCAGTGCGGACAGGGGAGGCTACGAGCAGTACTTC
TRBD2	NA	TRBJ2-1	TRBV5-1	CASSLVPSGRVNEQFF	TGCGCCAGCAGCTTGGTGCCTAGCGGGAGGGTAAATGAGCAGTTCTTC
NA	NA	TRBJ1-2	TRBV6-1	CASSEAVVVYGYTF	TGTGCCAGCAGTGAAGCGGTGGTGGTCTATGGCTACACCTTC
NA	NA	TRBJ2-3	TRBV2	CASSLAGSTDTQYF	TGTGCCAGCTCATTAGCCGGGTCCACAGATACGCAGTATTTT
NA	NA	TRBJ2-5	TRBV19	CASSTPPPETQYF	TGTGCCAGTAGTACTCCGCCTCCGGAGACCCAGTACTTC
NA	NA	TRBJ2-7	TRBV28	CASRSFESQQYF	TGTGCCAGCAGGAGTTTTGAAAGCCAGCAGTACTTC
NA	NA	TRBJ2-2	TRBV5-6	CASSLWGVNTGELFF	TGTGCCAGCAGCTTGTGGGGAGTTAACACCGGGGAGCTGTTTTTT
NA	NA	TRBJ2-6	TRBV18	CASSPGGAPGANVLTF	TGTGCCAGCTCACCAGGCGGGGCGCCTGGGGCCAACGTCCTGACTTTC
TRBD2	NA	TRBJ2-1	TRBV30	CAWSFPRTSGRWWEQFF	TGTGCCTGGAGTTTTCCCAGGACTAGCGGGAGATGGTGGGAGCAGTTCTTC
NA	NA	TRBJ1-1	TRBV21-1	CATATGRNTEAFF	TGTGCCACCGCGACAGGGCGGAACACTGAAGCTTTCTTT
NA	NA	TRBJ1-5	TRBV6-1	CASRPQDQPQHF	TGTGCCAGCAGGCCACAGGATCAGCCCCAGCATTTT
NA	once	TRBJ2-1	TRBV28	CASSLDSYNEQFF	TGTGCCAGCAGTTTAGACAGCTACAATGAGCAGTTCTTC
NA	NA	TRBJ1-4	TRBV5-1	CASSLGTNNEKLFF	TGCGCCAGCAGCTTAGGGACAAATAATGAAAAACTGTTTTTT
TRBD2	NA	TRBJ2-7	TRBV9	CASSVGGSGTYEQYF	TGCGCCAGCAGCGTAGGTGGTAGCGGGACCTACGAGCAGTACTTC
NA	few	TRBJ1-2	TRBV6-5	CASSLGGTGYGYTF	TGTGCCAGCAGCCTTGGGGGTACAGGCTATGGCTACACCTTC
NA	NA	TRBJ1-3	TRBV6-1	CASSEAGQSSGNTIYF	TGTGCCAGCAGTGAAGCGGGCCAGAGCTCTGGAAACACCATATATTTT
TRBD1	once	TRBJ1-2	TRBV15	CATSRDLRQGADGYTF	TGTGCCACCAGCAGAGATCTTAGACAGGGGGCGGATGGCTACACCTTC